The 20 T cell receptor beta chains below all came from one sample that was sequenced in a study of tumor and adjacent non-tumor tissue in lung cancer. The library came from three nested PCR rounds adapted from ARM-PCR protocols. TCRdb re-called the multiplex PCR reads through MiXCR, storing one row per CDR3 protein. The data hold around 80,000 distinct CDR3 sequences, with 80% to 90% observed a single time. The template was RNA from unsorted bulk tissue. This non-tumor lung sample came from over 3 cm beyond the tumor edge. The sequenced sample consisted of distant non-tumor lung tissue. Every receptor here comes from a man between 60 and 75 years old with non-small cell lung cancer.

By proportion, this clonotype is medium-sized. The J gene is TRBJ2-7, the V gene TRBV11-3; possibly TRBD2 for D (5 bases). The CDR3 spans 13 residues. In germline, CDR1 is SGHNT, CDR2 YENEEA. V dropped 5 bases and J dropped 2 bases, with 10 bases sitting between them. The CDR3 DNA reads as TGTGCCAGCAGCCCCCGGAGGCCCTACGAGCAGTACTTC. It translates to CASSPRRPYEQYF.

As concerns this clonotype: A read error may explain this, as a much larger clone is one base away. The V gene is TRBV20-1, the J gene TRBJ2-1, with D hard to call. CDR3 length equals 13 residues. Germline V lookup: CDR1 DFQATT, CDR2 SNEGSKA (reference sequence). CDR3 sequence: CSARGAYAHEQLF. The CDR3 DNA reads TGCAGTGCTAGAGGGGCCTATGCACATGAGCAGCTCTTC.

With regard to this clonotype: A single base separates this from a much larger clone, so it may be a read error. The chain combines TRBV6-2 or TRBV6-3 with TRBJ2-2; 12 positions agree with TRBD2. The V gene's germline CDR1 is MNHEY and CDR2 SVGEGT. CDR3 length: 15 amino acids. The CDR3 loop reads CARSSSGRDTGELFF. The DNA of the CDR3 is TGTGCCAGGAGTTCTAGCGGGAGGGACACCGGGGAGCTGTTTTTT.

Comments on this clonotype: A read error is likely, as this CDR3 ends without the conserved phenylalanine or tryptophan. This sequence joins TRBV6-5 and TRBJ2-1; TRBD2 matches 8 bases. This CDR3 has 14 residues. CDR1 is MNHEY and CDR2 is SVGAGI in the germline V gene. CDR3 DNA: TGTGCCAGCAGACTAGCGGAAGGGAGGCATGAACAGTTCTTA. It codes for CASRLAEGRHEQFL.

This clonotype was detected a few times. At one end, the junction sequence differs from germline, possibly due to a read error. The V and J genes are TRBV11-2 and TRBJ2-2; D gene unclear. Germline V gene lookup returns CDR1 SGHAT and CDR2 FQNNGV. The CDR3 has 14 amino acids. The CDR3 loop reads CVSSFMIEPGELFF. Here the CDR3 DNA reads TGTGTCAGCAGCTTTATGATTGAGCCCGGGGAGCTGTTTTTT.

This clonotype was seen only once. CDR3 region: CASSPDRPNTEAFF. DNA for the CDR3: TGTGCCAGTAGCCCCGACAGGCCTAACACTGAAGCTTTCTTT. The chain employs TRBV11-2 and TRBJ1-1; TRBD1 is a possible D gene (6 bases). With 9 bases removed from V and 2 bases from J, the gap between germline ends came to 16 bases. The CDR3 runs 14 residues. Per the germline V gene, CDR1 is SGHAT and CDR2 is FQNNGV.

J is TRBJ2-3 and V is TRBV10-3, with D tentatively TRBD1 (6 bases). Germline CDR1 and CDR2: ENHRY and SYGVKD. This CDR3 is built from 14 residues. Trimming stripped 7 bases from V and 15 bases from J, with 26 bases between. Here the CDR3 DNA reads TGTGCCATCAAGGGGGTTACTCCCACAGATATACATTATTTT. Translation gives CAIKGVTPTDIHYF.

A few counts support this clonotype. The rearrangement uses TRBV9 and TRBJ2-1; TRBD1 matches at 7 bases. The CDR3 contains 15 residues. From germline, CDR1 is SGDLS and CDR2 YYNGEE. J lost 2 bases, V lost 6 bases, and 8 bases had no gene match. CDR3 in DNA: TGTGCCAGCACCAGCCGGGACAGCCCCTACAATGAGCAGTTCTTC. It yields the protein CASTSRDSPYNEQFF.

To note about this clonotype: This sequence may be a read error, since a much larger clone differs from it by one base. This sequence joins TRBV5-8 and TRBJ2-3, with 10 bases that match TRBD2. The ends lost 7 bases at V and 0 bases at J; junction bases unmatched: 8. Germline V gene sequence: CDR1 SGHTS, CDR2 YDEGEE. This CDR3 has 16 residues. Written as DNA, the CDR3 is TGTGCCAGCTCGAAGGAGACTAGCGGGAGCACAGATACGCAGTATTTT. Translated: CASSKETSGSTDTQYF.

Notes on this clonotype: One end of the junction is discordant with germline, which a read error may explain. The rearrangement uses TRBV20-1 and TRBJ2-3, with a possible D match to TRBD2 (6 bases). The CDR3 extends over 14 amino acids. Germline V gene data show CDR1 as DFQATT and CDR2 as SNEGSKA (reference sequence). The DNA of the CDR3 is TGCAGTACTAGCCCGGAATCAGGCACAGATACGCAGTATTTT. Translated: CSTSPESGTDTQYF.

Notes on this clonotype: A read error may explain this, as a much larger clone is one base away. The chain links TRBV20-1 to TRBJ2-7; TRBD2 matches 8 bases. V trimming: 8 bases; J trimming: 3 bases; junction bases outside the gene matches: 9. CDR1 is DFQATT, CDR2 SNEGSKA, per germline (reference sequence). This CDR3 contains 13 residues. The CDR3 region is CSFGAGENYEQYF. Here the CDR3 DNA reads TGCAGTTTCGGAGCGGGAGAGAACTACGAGCAGTACTTC.

With regard to this clonotype: At one end, the junction sequence differs from germline, possibly due to a read error. The chain combines TRBV4-3 with TRBJ2-4; tentative D call: TRBD2 (6 bases). In germline, CDR1 is LGHNA, CDR2 YSLEER. CDR3 size: 15 residues. This CDR3 reads CASSQDRAGKAIHSF. The CDR3 DNA follows: TGCGCCAGCAGCCAAGATCGGGCGGGGAAGGCTATTCACTCCTTC.

The chain joins TRBV11-2 to TRBJ2-5; D uncertain. The DNA matches TRBJ2-3 better at its end, which makes the J call doubtful. This CDR3 comprises 13 residues. Germline-derived CDR1 and CDR2 are SGHAT and FQNNGV. The CDR3 sequence is CAGSSTVEETQYF. The DNA for the CDR3 is TGTGCTGGCAGCTCTACAGTGGAAGAGACTCAGTATTTT.

About this clonotype: This CDR3 fails to terminate in the conserved phenylalanine or tryptophan, so it likely reflects a read error. The DNA is omitted, as the CDR3 cannot be located on it reliably, and the CDR3 follows TCRdb's listing. The rearrangement uses TRBV11-3 and TRBJ1-6. The CDR3 contains 12 residues when both ends are counted. The V gene's germline CDR1 is SGHNT and CDR2 YENEEA. The CDR3 loop is CASSDGYPPLRL.

Concerning this clonotype: A much larger clone lies a single base off, so this may be a read error. The chain couples TRBV5-4 to TRBJ2-7; D gene ambiguous. The CDR3 extends over 12 amino acids. Germline V lookup: CDR1 SGHNT, CDR2 YYREEE (reference sequence). The CDR3 nucleotides read TGTGCCAGCAGCTTGGCCCCCTACGAGCAGTGCTTC. This gives the protein CASSLAPYEQCF.

Regarding this clonotype: The missing conserved phenylalanine or tryptophan at the end of this CDR3 makes a read error likely. The rearrangement links TRBV20-1 to TRBJ2-7, with 9 bases identical to TRBD2. V was clipped by 6 bases and J by 4 bases; unmatched bases: 10. Germline CDR1 is DFQATT and CDR2 is SNEGSKA (reference sequence). The CDR3 has 14 amino acids. DNA for the CDR3: TGCAGTGCCAGGACTGGCGGGAGGGCTTACGAGCAGTACTTA. Protein: CSARTGGRAYEQYL.

Details on this clonotype: The CDR3 does not end in the conserved phenylalanine or tryptophan, so this is likely a read error. V and J are TRBV24-1 and TRBJ2-5; D might be TRBD1 or TRBD2, each matching 6 bases. The CDR3 consists of 15 residues. Germline CDR1 is KGHDR and CDR2 is SFDVKD. In DNA form, the CDR3 reads TGTACCACCAGTGATTTTACGGGGGCCATGGAGACCCAGTACTCC. Translated, it gives CTTSDFTGAMETQYS.

Concerning this clonotype itself: A much bigger clone sits one base away, suggesting this may be a read error. The V gene is TRBV5-4, the J gene TRBJ1-1; D is undetermined. The CDR3 contains 14 residues. V was shortened by 3 bases and J by 12 bases, with 21 bases between the two germline ends. Germline assignment: CDR1 SGHNT and CDR2 YYREEE (reference sequence). The CDR3 DNA follows: TGTGCCAGCAGCTCGGGCGACACCTTCGGAGGAACTTTCTTT. Protein: CASSSGDTFGGTFF.

Details on this clonotype: This is likely a read error, given that the CDR3 carries no conserved phenylalanine or tryptophan at its end. Because the CDR3's place on the DNA is in doubt, the DNA is left out and the CDR3 is given as listed by TCRdb. The chain joins TRBV12-3 or TRBV12-4 to TRBJ1-2; the table's D call TRBD1 went unverified against the DNA. The CDR3 numbers 14 amino acids, ends counted. CDR3 residues: CATSLSGGAYGYTL.

This clonotype came up many times. The chain joins TRBV10-1 to TRBJ2-7; D remains ambiguous. Germline values: CDR1 WNHNN, CDR2 SYGVQD (reference sequence). The CDR3 has 13 amino acids. V shed 5 bases and J shed 1 base, with 9 bases lying between them. DNA of the CDR3: TGCGCCAGCAGTCCAGGCGATTCCTACGAGCAGTACTTC. This codes for CASSPGDSYEQYF.